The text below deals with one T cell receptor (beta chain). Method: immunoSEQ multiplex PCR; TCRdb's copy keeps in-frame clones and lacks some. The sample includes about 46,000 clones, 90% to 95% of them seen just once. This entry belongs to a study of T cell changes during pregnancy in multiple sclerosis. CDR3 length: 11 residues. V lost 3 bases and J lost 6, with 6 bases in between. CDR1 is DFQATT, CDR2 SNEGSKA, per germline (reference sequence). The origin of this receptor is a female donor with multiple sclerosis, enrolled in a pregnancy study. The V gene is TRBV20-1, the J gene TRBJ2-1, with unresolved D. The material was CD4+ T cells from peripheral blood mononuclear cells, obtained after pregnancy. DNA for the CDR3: TGCAGTGCTAGTACGAGCAATGAGCAGTTCTTC. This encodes CSASTSNEQFF.